These 30 T cell receptor beta chains share one sample of origin, sequenced in a study of patients and donors after allogeneic stem cell transplantation. MiXCR was run by TCRdb on the RT-PCR reads, yielding one entry per CDR3 protein. The table includes about a million distinct CDR3 sequences, about a sixth detected once. Sequencing was done on a sample of blood, either unsorted or a sorted T cell fraction (not recorded which). All receptors come from a human donor who was either an allogeneic HSCT recipient or a stem cell or donor lymphocyte infusion donor (not recorded which). It is not recorded whose cells these are; they may come from a transplant donor.

The sample holds a few counts of this clonotype. This chain uses TRBV20-1 with TRBJ2-3, with 9 bases fitting TRBD2. The CDR3 loop spans 16 amino acids. V trimming: 1 base; J trimming: 2 bases; junction bases outside the gene matches: 7. Germline CDR1 and CDR2: DFQATT and SNEGSKA (reference sequence). CDR3: CSARGEGTSFTDTQYF. The CDR3 DNA reads TGCAGTGCTAGAGGGGAAGGGACTAGCTTCACAGATACGCAGTATTTT.

The rearrangement uses TRBV7-9 and TRBJ1-1; D perhaps matches TRBD1 (6 bases). The CDR3 runs to 14 residues. Germline assignment: CDR1 SEHNR and CDR2 FQNEAQ (reference sequence). V dropped 6 bases and J dropped 3 bases, with 14 bases sitting between them. CDR3 sequence: CASSHTGRDTEAFF. CDR3 in DNA: TGTGCCAGCAGTCATACAGGGAGGGACACTGAAGCTTTCTTT. Variable domain in full (rest from reference TRBV7-9 and TRBJ1-1): DTGVSQNPRHKITKRGQNVTFRCDPISEHNRLYWYRQTLGQGPEFLTYFQNEAQLEKSRLLSDRFSAERPKGSFSTLEIQRTEQGDSAMYLCASSHTGRDTEAFFGQGTRLTVV.

The chain employs TRBV20-1 and TRBJ1-2; D is undetermined. V was clipped by 0 bases and J by 3 bases, with 8 bases between them. Germline V CDR1 and CDR2: DFQATT, SNEGSKA (reference sequence). The CDR3 is 13 residues long. In DNA, the CDR3 is TGCAGTGCTAGAGAAGACAACCACTATGGCTACACCTTC. This encodes CSAREDNHYGYTF.

This clonotype was recorded at least ten times. The chain combines TRBV12-3 or TRBV12-4 with TRBJ2-1; D remains ambiguous. CDR3 length: 11 residues. Trimming stripped 4 bases from V and 14 bases from J, with 12 bases between. The CDR3 DNA reads as TGTGCCAGCAGTTCAGGACCGAAGGAGTTCTTC. This sequence encodes CASSSGPKEFF.

V is TRBV15 and J is TRBJ2-4, with D unresolved. CDR3 size: 16 residues. Germline loops: CDR1 LNHNV, CDR2 YYDKDF (reference sequence). V was trimmed by 5 bases and J by 0 bases, leaving 14 bases between them. The CDR3 spells CATSVDLILAKNIQYF. The CDR3 DNA reads as TGTGCCACCAGCGTAGACTTAATTCTAGCCAAAAACATTCAGTACTTC.

The chain combines TRBV5-6 with TRBJ1-5; a possible D gene is TRBD1 (5 bases). Per germline, CDR1 SGHDT and CDR2 YYEEEE. Trimming shortened V by 0 bases and J by 7 bases, and 14 bases separated the two germline ends. This CDR3 contains 15 residues. CDR3 sequence (DNA): TGTGCCAGCAGCTTGGGTAGCAGGGTGGAGCAGCCCCAGCATTTT. This encodes CASSLGSRVEQPQHF. Full variable domain (outside the CDR3, taken from reference TRBV5-6 and TRBJ1-5): DAGVTQSPTHLIKTRGQQVTLRCSPKSGHDTVSWYQQALGQGPQFIFQYYEEEERQRGNFPDRFSGHQFPNYSSELNVNALLLGDSALYLCASSLGSRVEQPQHFGDGTRLSIL.

There are a few counts of this clonotype. The chain employs TRBV2 and TRBJ1-2; TRBD1 might be the D (5 bases). The length of the CDR3 is 21 residues. Trimming removed 1 base from V and 1 base from J, with 28 bases in between. Germline V gene lookup returns CDR1 SNHLY and CDR2 FYNNEI. The CDR3 DNA reads TGTGCCAGCAGTGAAGGGGATGCTTTGCTTGGAGGGGATCTCATTAACTATGGCTACACCTTC. It specifies CASSEGDALLGGDLINYGYTF.

The rearrangement uses TRBV7-2 and TRBJ1-5; no clear D. The CDR3 sequence is 12 residues long. The germline V gene has CDR1 SGHTA and CDR2 FQGNSA. With 1 base removed from V and 16 bases from J, the gap between germline ends came to 14 bases. The CDR3 sequence is CASSLGVDNLHF. Written as DNA, the CDR3 is TGTGCCAGCAGCTTAGGGGTTGATAACCTACATTTT.

This clonotype was seen a few times. The gene calls are TRBV5-1 and TRBJ2-3, with D unresolved. This CDR3 has 15 amino acids. V lost 0 bases to trimming and J lost 2 bases, with 10 bases between them. Germline loops: CDR1 SGHRS, CDR2 YFSETQ. CDR3 amino acids: CASSLGPGPTDTQYF. DNA of the CDR3: TGCGCCAGCAGCTTGGGTCCGGGCCCCACAGATACGCAGTATTTT.

This clonotype was found a few times. The chain combines TRBV28 with TRBJ1-5; the D gene is possibly TRBD1 (5 bases). CDR1 and CDR2 from the germline V gene are MDHEN and SYDVKM. The V end was cut by 5 bases, the J end by 3 bases, with 14 bases between. The CDR3 has 15 residues. CDR3 loop: CASSRDGTNNQPQHF. Written as DNA, the CDR3 is TGTGCCAGCAGTCGGGACGGTACGAACAATCAGCCCCAGCATTTT.

This clonotype was detected a few times. The chain is built from TRBV12-3 or TRBV12-4 and TRBJ2-3; weak D call: TRBD1 (6 bases). The CDR3 runs 16 residues. Between the trimmed V and J ends, which lost 6 bases and 3 bases, there was a span of 19 bases. This CDR3 reads CASRRSRGQYTDTQYF. DNA for the CDR3: TGTGCCAGCAGGAGAAGCCGTGGACAGTATACAGATACGCAGTATTTT.

This clonotype was counted at least ten times. The CDR3 coding sequence is TGTGCCAGCAGTTTAGCAGGGGCCTCCGCGGCACGCGAGCAGTACTTC. As protein: CASSLAGASAAREQYF. The rearrangement links TRBV12-3 or TRBV12-4 to TRBJ2-7; D is possibly TRBD1 (5 bases). The CDR3 consists of 16 residues. V dropped 0 bases and J dropped 6 bases, with 18 bases sitting between them.

The chain has TRBV4-3 and TRBJ2-1; TRBD1 agrees at 9 bases. Germline V lookup: CDR1 LGHNA, CDR2 YSLEER. The CDR3 has 16 amino acids. Losses at the gene ends were 1 base for V and 8 bases for J; bases not matched to a gene: 9. The CDR3 reads CASSQASGTGLYEQFF. The CDR3 DNA reads as TGCGCCAGCAGCCAAGCCTCGGGGACAGGGTTGTATGAGCAGTTCTTC.

This clonotype appeared a few times. The CDR3 loop reads CSARESGNYGYTF. The CDR3 DNA reads as TGCAGTGCTAGAGAGAGCGGGAACTATGGCTACACCTTC. The chain has TRBV20-1 and TRBJ1-2; D remains unclear. V was clipped by 0 bases and J by 2 bases, with 7 bases between them. The CDR3 totals 13 residues. Per the germline V gene, CDR1 is DFQATT and CDR2 is SNEGSKA (reference sequence).

This clonotype has just a few counts. The chain employs TRBV5-6 and TRBJ1-1, with TRBD1 matching 9 bases. Germline CDR1 SGHDT, CDR2 YYEEEE. This CDR3 has 13 residues. V shed 7 bases and J 7 bases; nucleotides not matched to a gene: 8. For the CDR3, the DNA is TGTGCCAGCGGGGACAGGGTGGAGGTTGAAGCTTTCTTT. As protein: CASGDRVEVEAFF.

V usage is TRBV4-2 and J usage is TRBJ1-2, with D possibly TRBD1 on 5 matching bases. Germline loops: CDR1 LGHNA, CDR2 YNFKEQ. Trimming left V 4 bases short and J 1 base short, with 16 bases between. The CDR3 sequence is 16 residues long. The DNA for the CDR3 is TGTGCCAGCAGCCCCCGGGACCACGGAAGTAACTATGGCTACACCTTC. It specifies CASSPRDHGSNYGYTF.

The CDR3 here is CSARVKAGGSIGTEAFF. The CDR3 DNA follows: TGCAGTGCTAGAGTAAAGGCAGGGGGCTCTATCGGCACTGAAGCTTTCTTT. This chain connects TRBV20-1 to TRBJ1-1; TRBD1 matches 8 bases. Germline V CDR1 and CDR2: DFQATT, SNEGSKA (reference sequence). CDR3 length: 17 amino acids. Germline trimming cut 1 base from V and 4 bases from J; bases unmatched to any gene: 14.

This clonotype was seen a few times. V usage is TRBV7-9 and J usage is TRBJ2-1; 11 bases are a match to TRBD2. The CDR3 totals 15 residues. Germline V CDR1 and CDR2: SEHNR, FQNEAQ (reference sequence). Trimming at V came to 5 bases and at J to 7 bases, leaving 7 bases not matched to a gene. CDR3 bases: TGTGCCAGCAGCCCTATAGCGGGAGGGCCGAATGAGCAGTTCTTC. Amino acids: CASSPIAGGPNEQFF.

This clonotype was counted between two and nine times. For the CDR3, the DNA is TGTGCCAGCCACCCAACTGGGGCCAACGTCCTGACTTTC. Translating gives CASHPTGANVLTF. The chain couples TRBV25-1 to TRBJ2-6; D unclear. Germline values: CDR1 MGHDK, CDR2 SYGVNS. The CDR3 is 13 residues long. Trimming left V 8 bases short and J 2 bases short, with 7 bases between.

This chain links TRBV20-1 with TRBJ2-3; D not resolved. The CDR3 is 13 residues long. The germline CDR1 and CDR2 sequences are DFQATT and SNEGSKA (reference sequence). V lost 3 bases and J lost 3, with 10 bases in between. The CDR3 here is CSASHPGTDTQYF. DNA of the CDR3: TGCAGTGCTAGCCATCCTGGGACAGATACGCAGTATTTT.

The J gene is TRBJ2-1, the V gene TRBV27; tentative D call: TRBD2 (5 bases). Germline-derived CDR1 and CDR2 are MNHEY and SMNVEV (reference sequence). The CDR3 is made up of 15 amino acids. The ends were cut back, 7 bases at V and 4 bases at J, with 17 bases in the middle. CDR3 in DNA: TGTGCCAGCATCGCCACCGCCGGGGTTTACAATGAGCAGTTCTTC. This sequence encodes CASIATAGVYNEQFF.

The chain couples TRBV18 to TRBJ1-2, with a tentative D call TRBD1 (5 bases). The length of the CDR3 is 12 residues. CDR1 and CDR2 (germline): KGHSH, LQKENI. V shed 2 bases and J shed 8 bases, with 9 bases lying between them. CDR3 bases: TGTGCCAGCTCACCATCAACAGGAGGCTACACCTTC. It translates to CASSPSTGGYTF. Combining the CDR3 with reference TRBV18 and TRBJ1-2 gives the whole variable domain NAGVMQNPRHLVRRRGQEARLRCSPMKGHSHVYWYRQLPEEGLKFMVYLQKENIIDESGMPKERFSAEFPKEGPSILRIQQVVRGDSAAYFCASSPSTGGYTFGSGTRLTVV.

This clonotype was counted between two and nine times. This chain links TRBV12-3 or TRBV12-4 with TRBJ2-2; D is uncertain. The CDR3 sequence is 13 residues long. V lost 5 bases and J lost 5, with 9 bases in between. This chain's CDR3 is CASSMVTTGELFF. CDR3 coding DNA: TGTGCCAGCAGTATGGTTACAACCGGGGAGCTGTTTTTT.

The gene calls are TRBV4-3 and TRBJ2-6; possibly TRBD1 for D (7 bases). The CDR3 extends over 16 amino acids. V was shortened by 1 base and J by 2 bases, with 9 bases between the two germline ends. Germline CDR1 LGHNA, CDR2 YSLEER. The CDR3 spells CASSQGGTAGANVLTF. The DNA of the CDR3 is TGCGCCAGCAGCCAAGGCGGGACAGCTGGGGCCAACGTCCTGACTTTC.

The chain employs TRBV3-1 and TRBJ2-7, with 9 bases lining up with TRBD1. Germline CDR1 and CDR2: LGHDT and YNNKEL (reference sequence). CDR3 size: 15 residues. V was pared by 4 bases and J by 5 bases, with 9 bases of the junction left unmatched. CDR3 DNA: TGTGCCAGCAGCCCCTTCAGCCGGGACAGGGACGAGCAGTACTTC. It yields the protein CASSPFSRDRDEQYF.

This clonotype was seen repeatedly, ten times or more. The rearrangement uses TRBV10-2 and TRBJ2-6; the D is unclear. Trimming stripped 3 bases from V and 1 base from J, with 7 bases between. Per germline, CDR1 WSHSY and CDR2 SAAADI. This CDR3 has 15 amino acids. CDR3 nucleotides: TGCGCCAGCAGTGAACGTGGTTCTGGGGCCAACGTCCTGACTTTC. Translated: CASSERGSGANVLTF.

This rearrangement joins TRBV20-1 to TRBJ1-1; 7 bases map to TRBD1. This CDR3 spans 14 amino acids. CDR1 and CDR2 from the germline V gene are DFQATT and SNEGSKA (reference sequence). Trimming at V came to 6 bases and at J to 5 bases, leaving 12 bases not matched to a gene. The CDR3 sequence is CSAIHPRGLTEAFF. The DNA for the CDR3 is TGCAGTGCAATACATCCCAGGGGGTTAACTGAAGCTTTCTTT.

This chain links TRBV4-2 with TRBJ2-1; 10 positions agree with TRBD2. Germline assignment: CDR1 LGHNA and CDR2 YNFKEQ. J was trimmed by 2 bases and V by 4 bases; bases with no gene match: 5. The CDR3 has 16 residues. This CDR3 is CASSLTSGATYNEQFF. CDR3 DNA: TGTGCCAGCAGCCTAACTAGCGGGGCAACCTACAATGAGCAGTTCTTC.

This clonotype was detected a few times. The rearrangement links TRBV6-5 to TRBJ1-4, with 10 bases aligning to TRBD1. Unmatched junction bases numbered 3, after V lost 0 bases and J lost 8 bases. The germline V gene encodes CDR1 MNHEY and CDR2 SVGAGI. The CDR3 contains 15 residues. The CDR3 DNA reads as TGTGCCAGCAGTTACTCTACGGGACAGGGGGAAAAACTGTTTTTT. Its translation is CASSYSTGQGEKLFF.

This clonotype was observed a handful of times. The rearrangement uses TRBV6-2 or TRBV6-3 and TRBJ1-5; 10 bases line up with TRBD1. This CDR3 is 15 amino acids long. V lost 6 bases, J lost 5 bases, and 7 bases stayed unmatched. Germline V gene data show CDR1 as MNHEY and CDR2 as SVGEGT. The CDR3 sequence: CASRQDRGRDQPQHF. CDR3 in DNA: TGTGCCAGCAGACAAGACAGGGGGCGCGATCAGCCCCAGCATTTT.